A selection of T cell receptor beta chains follows, all from one sample in a study of cytomegalovirus exposure and HLA in healthy donors. Clones were sequenced by immunoSEQ multiplex PCR, and TCRdb holds only the in-frame ones, with some missing. In the table there are approximately 200,000 clones, 65% to 85% of which are singletons. The sequencing input was PBMCs. Receptors were obtained from a boy aged 2 to 10 in good health and CMV-seronegative. CDR3s include the opening cysteine and the closing phenylalanine or tryptophan. D genes are given only for firm matches. Some rows mark clone size as missing; the rest say once, few, many or name a class of expanded clone.

v_call,clone_size,d_call,j_call,cdr3_nt,cdr3_aa
TRBV11-3,-,-,TRBJ1-5,TGTGCCAGCAGCTTAGCCCCGTCCAATCAGCCCCAGCATTTT,CASSLAPSNQPQHF
TRBV4-1,-,TRBD2,TRBJ2-2,TGCGCCAGCAGCCAAGTTTTAGCGGGGGATCTCAACACCGGGGAGCTGTTTTTT,CASSQVLAGDLNTGELFF
TRBV5-8,once,-,TRBJ1-5,TGTGCCAGCAGCTTCGGAACAGACAGCAATCAGCCCCAGCATTTT,CASSFGTDSNQPQHF
TRBV5-1,-,-,TRBJ2-7,TGCGCCAGCAGCTTGTATGAGGAGAACGAGCAGTACTTC,CASSLYEENEQYF
TRBV7-9,-,TRBD2,TRBJ2-3,TGTGCCAGCAGCTTGGGGGGACTAGGATCAGATACGCAGTATTTT,CASSLGGLGSDTQYF
TRBV11-2,-,-,TRBJ2-5,TGTGCCAGCAGCCCTTTTTCAGAGACCCAGTACTTC,CASSPFSETQYF
TRBV2,few,TRBD1,TRBJ1-1,TGTGCCAGCAGCGAACAGGGGGACACTGAAGCTTTCTTT,CASSEQGDTEAFF
TRBV11-1,-,-,TRBJ2-1,TGTGCCAGCAGCTTAGCGCTCGGACACCCAGTGGAGCAGTTCTTC,CASSLALGHPVEQFF
TRBV11-3,-,-,TRBJ2-2,TGTGCCAGCAGCCAACAGGGAGCGGGGGAGCTGTTTTTT,CASSQQGAGELFF
TRBV4-3,once,-,TRBJ1-6,TGCGCCAGCAGCCAAGATAAACAGGGCTGGCCCCTCCACTTT,CASSQDKQGWPLHF
TRBV7-2,few,-,TRBJ1-5,TGTGCCAGCAGCGCAACAGGGTATCAGCCCCAGCATTTT,CASSATGYQPQHF
TRBV29-1,-,-,TRBJ2-6,TGCAGCGTTGAAGTAGGGGCTGGGGCCAACGTCCTGACTTTC,CSVEVGAGANVLTF
TRBV5-4,-,-,TRBJ2-1,TGTGCCAGCAGCAGACTGGAGGAGCAGTTCTTC,CASSRLEEQFF
TRBV6-6,-,TRBD1,TRBJ1-1,TGTGCCAGTTTTTTCTCCGGGACAGAGAACACTGAAGCTTTCTTT,CASFFSGTENTEAFF
TRBV18,once,-,TRBJ1-1,TGTGCCAGCTCACCCGGGAGGCCGGGCCTTGAAGCTTTCTTT,CASSPGRPGLEAFF
TRBV9,-,-,TRBJ1-2,TGTGCCAGCAGCCCCGGAGGTGCCTATGGCTACACCTTC,CASSPGGAYGYTF
TRBV29-1,once,-,TRBJ1-1,TGCAGCCTCCAGGGAAACACTGAAGCTTTCTTT,CSLQGNTEAFF
TRBV9,-,TRBD1,TRBJ2-7,TGTGCCAGCAGCTTGGGGACAGCGAGCTACGAGCAGTACTTC,CASSLGTASYEQYF
TRBV5-4,once,TRBD1,TRBJ2-5,TGTGCCAGCAGCTCAGCTGGGACAGTCCTCGAGACCCAGTACTTC,CASSSAGTVLETQYF
TRBV4-1,-,-,TRBJ2-7,TGCGCCAGCAGCCAATACGGTCGGCAGTACTTC,CASSQYGRQYF
TRBV4-1,-,-,TRBJ2-7,TGCGCCAGCAGCCAAGATCTCCACTACGAGCAGTACTTC,CASSQDLHYEQYF
TRBV2,-,-,TRBJ2-6,TGTGCCAGCAGTGAAGCGTACAGACCTGGGGCCAACGTCCTGACTTTC,CASSEAYRPGANVLTF
TRBV7-6,-,-,TRBJ1-3,TGTGCCAGCAGCTTCGGACAGGGAAACACCATATATTTT,CASSFGQGNTIYF
TRBV7-9,-,-,TRBJ2-7,TGTGCCAGCAGCTTACCGAGACAGGCTGTTTCCTACGAGCAGTACTTC,CASSLPRQAVSYEQYF
TRBV19,-,-,TRBJ1-1,TGTGCCAGTAGAAATCGGGGGGCGAACACTGAAGCTTTCTTT,CASRNRGANTEAFF
TRBV19,-,TRBD1,TRBJ2-5,TGTGCCAGTAGTATCAGGGGGCGGGAGACCCAGTACTTC,CASSIRGRETQYF
TRBV28,-,TRBD1,TRBJ2-1,TGTGCCAGTTCCCGGACAGGGCTCAAATCTATACGGGATGAGCAGTTCTTC,CASSRTGLKSIRDEQFF
TRBV7-3,few,TRBD1,TRBJ2-5,TGTGCCAGCAGCCAGGGGGTCGCGAACCAAGAGACCCAGTACTTC,CASSQGVANQETQYF
TRBV7-3,-,TRBD2,TRBJ2-3,TGTGCCAGCAGCTTAACCCAAGTAAAGGCGGGGGACACAGATACGCAGTATTTT,CASSLTQVKAGDTDTQYF
TRBV4-2,once,TRBD2,TRBJ2-3,TGTGCCAGCAGCCCCCGCGGGACTAGCGGGGGGACAGATACGCAGTATTTT,CASSPRGTSGGTDTQYF
TRBV6-1,-,TRBD2,TRBJ2-1,TGTGCCAGCAGTGAAACGGGGGGGAGCAATGAGCAGTTCTTC,CASSETGGSNEQFF
TRBV7-2,-,-,TRBJ2-3,TGTGCCAGCAGCTTAGGCGGGGGCAGGAGAGATACGCAGTATTTT,CASSLGGGRRDTQYF
TRBV6-5,-,TRBD1,TRBJ1-5,TGTGCCAGCAGTTACTCTTGGACAGGGGATCAGCCCCAGCATTTT,CASSYSWTGDQPQHF
TRBV7-9,once,-,TRBJ1-1,TGTGCCAGCAGTCGCCGGGACAACATGAACACTGAAGCTTTCTTT,CASSRRDNMNTEAFF
TRBV7-2,-,-,TRBJ2-7,TGTGCCAGCAGCTCAGCGGGACAAAGTGTCCAGTACTTC,CASSSAGQSVQYF
TRBV19,-,TRBD1,TRBJ1-1,TGTGCCAGTAGTACGCACGGGACAGGGCGGCGTGCTTTCTTT,CASSTHGTGRRAFF
TRBV5-6,-,TRBD1,TRBJ1-1,TGTGCCAGCAGCATCGCCTCTGACAGGGCCACTGAAGCTTTCTTT,CASSIASDRATEAFF
TRBV9,-,TRBD1,TRBJ1-5,TGTGCCAGCAGCGTAGGGACAGGTAATGATCAGCCCCAGCATTTT,CASSVGTGNDQPQHF
TRBV7-9,-,-,TRBJ2-3,TGTGCCAGCAGCTTTTCTCCCCCAGATACGCAGTATTTT,CASSFSPPDTQYF
TRBV15,-,-,TRBJ1-3,TGTGCCACCAGCAGAGGGGGGGGATCCTCTGGAAACACCATATATTTT,CATSRGGGSSGNTIYF
TRBV5-1,-,-,TRBJ2-2,TGCGCCAGCAGCTTTGACAGACCCGGTCGAATGGGCGGGGAGCTGTTTTTT,CASSFDRPGRMGGELFF
TRBV6-1,-,-,TRBJ1-5,TGTGCCAGCAAGAAGCACGGGGAAAGCAATCAGCCCCAGCATTTT,CASKKHGESNQPQHF
TRBV2,-,TRBD2,TRBJ2-1,TGTGCCAGCAGTGAAAGAGGCGGGGGGGCCTGGTACAATGAGCAGTTCTTC,CASSERGGGAWYNEQFF
TRBV11-2,-,-,TRBJ1-1,TGTGCCAGCAGCCGGGAGGGTACTGAAGCTTTCTTT,CASSREGTEAFF
TRBV6-1,-,TRBD2,TRBJ2-5,TGTGCCAGCAGTGAAGGGGGGGGCGCGGGGGGGCCAGGAGAGACCCAGTACTTC,CASSEGGGAGGPGETQYF
TRBV7-6,few,-,TRBJ1-1,TGTGCCAGCAGCCACTTGGGGGGGGGACTGAACACTGAAGCTTTCTTT,CASSHLGGGLNTEAFF
TRBV5-1,-,-,TRBJ1-3,TGCGCCAGCAGGGAGGACGTATCTTCTGGAAACACCATATATTTT,CASREDVSSGNTIYF
TRBV6-6,-,-,TRBJ1-1,TGTGCCAGCAGTAAGGAGGTGATGAACACTGAAGCTTTCTTT,CASSKEVMNTEAFF
TRBV7-9,once,TRBD1,TRBJ1-3,TGTGCCAGCAGCTCCGGGACAGGGGCCCGGTCTGGAAACACCATATATTTT,CASSSGTGARSGNTIYF
TRBV21-1,few,-,TRBJ1-6,TGTGCCAGCAGCAGCCGGGAGGTTAATTCACCCCTCCACTTT,CASSSREVNSPLHF
TRBV5-6,-,TRBD1,TRBJ2-1,TGTGCCAGCGTACCGGGACAGAATTACAATGAGCAGTTCTTC,CASVPGQNYNEQFF
TRBV7-9,-,-,TRBJ1-1,TGTGCCAGCAGCTCACAGGGGAACACTGAAGCTTTCTTT,CASSSQGNTEAFF
TRBV2,few,-,TRBJ2-5,TGTGCCAGCAGTAAACTTATGCAGACCCAGTACTTC,CASSKLMQTQYF
TRBV18,-,-,TRBJ2-7,TGTGCCAGCTCAGGAGGTCAGAACTCCTACGAGCAGTACTTC,CASSGGQNSYEQYF
TRBV9,once,-,TRBJ1-3,TGTGCCAGCAGCACACAGGGAAGTGGAAACACCATATATTTT,CASSTQGSGNTIYF
TRBV11-2,-,TRBD1,TRBJ1-2,TGTGCCAGCAGCTCACTCCGGGACAGGGGGTCCCATGGCTACACCTTC,CASSSLRDRGSHGYTF
TRBV7-9,-,-,TRBJ2-1,TGTGCCAGCAGCTCGACATCCGGGCAGTTCTTC,CASSSTSGQFF